Below, 20 T cell receptor beta chains from the same sample are listed, as sequenced in a study of blood T cell repertoires in COVID-19. This table comes from immunoSEQ multiplex PCR, and its TCRdb copy is limited to in-frame clones, with some not included. The sample records over 120,000 clones, approximately 90% being singletons. The sample was peripheral blood. Source of these receptors: a man between 60 and 70 years old with active or convalescent COVID-19.

The gene calls are TRBV21-1 and TRBJ1-1. TRBV21-1 is assigned pseudogene status. The CDR3 length is 17 residues. This CDR3 is CASSSRLGRGMNTEAFF. CDR3 in DNA: TGTGCCAGCAGCTCACGTTTGGGGAGGGGCATGAACACTGAAGCTTTCTTT.

The chain has TRBV28 and TRBJ2-2; 9 bases fit TRBD2. CDR1 MDHEN and CDR2 SYDVKM come from the germline V gene. The V segment lost 5 bases and the J segment 4 bases; nucleotides outside the gene matches: 5. CDR3 length equals 15 residues. The CDR3 DNA reads TGTGCCAGCAGTCTGCCACTAGCGGGCACCGGGGAGCTGTTTTTT. This encodes CASSLPLAGTGELFF.

The rearrangement joins TRBV4-1 to TRBJ2-3; possibly TRBD2 for D (5 bases). Trimming removed 3 bases from V and 5 bases from J, with 9 bases in between. Germline CDR1 and CDR2: MGHRA and YSYEKL. The CDR3 has 13 amino acids. This CDR3 reads CASSHPRGDTQYF. DNA of the CDR3: TGCGCCAGCAGCCATCCTCGGGGAGATACGCAGTATTTT.

The rearrangement joins TRBV27 to TRBJ1-5, with D unclear. The germline V and J ends were trimmed by 4 bases and 3 bases, with 10 bases remaining between them. CDR1 is MNHEY, CDR2 SMNVEV, per germline (reference sequence). The CDR3 runs 14 residues. CDR3 protein: CASSSSVPNQPQHF. The DNA of the CDR3 is TGTGCCAGCAGTTCTAGTGTCCCCAATCAGCCCCAGCATTTT.

Points on this clone: Other DNA variants within this sample encode the same CDR3. The chain carries TRBV5-1 and TRBJ2-2; D uncertain. The germline V gene encodes CDR1 SGHRS and CDR2 YFSETQ. Trimming took 0 bases from V and 1 from J, leaving 4 bases between them. The CDR3 is 14 amino acids. The CDR3: CASSLAQNTGELFF. The CDR3 DNA sequence: TGCGCCAGCAGCTTGGCACAGAACACCGGGGAGCTGTTTTTT.

The rearrangement uses TRBV10-3 and TRBJ1-2; the D is unclear. The V end was cut by 9 bases, the J end by 8 bases, with 22 bases between. The germline gives CDR1 ENHRY, CDR2 SYGVKD. CDR3 length: 14 amino acids. The CDR3 nucleotides are TGTGCCATACTGGCGGGCGAATCCCTAGGAGGCTACACCTTC. This encodes CAILAGESLGGYTF.

The chain has TRBV27 and TRBJ2-7; 9 bases fit TRBD1. CDR1 is MNHEY and CDR2 is SMNVEV in the germline V gene (reference sequence). The J segment lost 7 bases and the V segment lost 4 bases, leaving 5 bases of the junction unmatched. CDR3 length: 13 amino acids. In DNA, the CDR3 is TGTGCCAGCAGTTGGGACAGGGAAGGTGAGCAGTACTTC. Amino acid sequence: CASSWDREGEQYF.

V and J are TRBV28 and TRBJ1-4; D ambiguous. CDR1 and CDR2 (germline): MDHEN, SYDVKM. The CDR3 has 15 residues. With 3 bases removed from V and 5 bases from J, the gap between germline ends came to 13 bases. This CDR3 reads CASSLGARSNEKLFF. For the CDR3, the DNA is TGTGCCAGCAGTTTGGGCGCCAGGTCGAATGAAAAACTGTTTTTT.

This clone was seen only once. The chain has TRBV30 and TRBJ2-7; D is ambiguous. The V gene's germline CDR1 is GTSNPN and CDR2 SVGIG (reference sequence). V lost 3 bases, J lost 2 bases, and 11 bases lay in between. The CDR3 is 13 residues long. CDR3 residues: CAWSQHGTYEQYF. CDR3 DNA sequence: TGTGCCTGGAGCCAACATGGTACCTACGAGCAGTACTTC.

The chain employs TRBV7-9 and TRBJ1-5; 10 nucleotides agree with TRBD1. The germline V gene encodes CDR1 SEHNR and CDR2 FQNEAQ (reference sequence). V lost 1 base and J lost 7; bases outside the gene matches: 4. The CDR3 consists of 15 residues. The CDR3 nucleotides read TGTGCCAGCAGCTTAGGGGACAGGGGCCAGCAGCCCCAGCATTTT. Translating it yields CASSLGDRGQQPQHF. Using reference TRBV7-9 and TRBJ1-5 for the parts outside the CDR3, the full variable domain is DTGVSQNPRHKITKRGQNVTFRCDPISEHNRLYWYRQTLGQGPEFLTYFQNEAQLEKSRLLSDRFSAERPKGSFSTLEIQRTEQGDSAMYLCASSLGDRGQQPQHFGDGTRLSIL.

CDR3 nucleotide sequence: TGTGCCAGCTCACGATTCGGGACAGAGGGGACAGATACGCAGTATTTT. It encodes CASSRFGTEGTDTQYF. The chain links TRBV18 to TRBJ2-3, with 7 bases identical to TRBD1. Germline V gene lookup returns CDR1 KGHSH and CDR2 LQKENI. J lost 3 bases, V lost 4 bases, and 10 bases had no gene match. This CDR3 is built from 16 residues. The entire variable domain, with the rest obtained from reference TRBV18 and TRBJ2-3, is as follows: NAGVMQNPRHLVRRRGQEARLRCSPMKGHSHVYWYRQLPEEGLKFMVYLQKENIIDESGMPKERFSAEFPKEGPSILRIQQVVRGDSAAYFCASSRFGTEGTDTQYFGPGTRLTVL.

The chain carries TRBV28 and TRBJ2-5; TRBD1 might be the D (6 bases). The CDR3 runs to 14 residues. Trimming removed 5 bases from V and 3 bases from J, with 13 bases in between. Looked up from germline, CDR1 is MDHEN and CDR2 is SYDVKM. CDR3 amino acids: CASSTLDREETQYF. CDR3 in DNA: TGTGCCAGCAGTACCTTGGACAGAGAAGAGACCCAGTACTTC. The whole variable domain, remainder taken from reference TRBV28 and TRBJ2-5, is DVKVTQSSRYLVKRTGEKVFLECVQDMDHENMFWYRQDPGLGLRLIYFSYDVKMKEKGDIPEGYSVSREKKERFSLILESASTNQTSMYLCASSTLDREETQYFGPGTRLLVL.

The genes are TRBV6-5 and TRBJ1-2, with 7 bases that match TRBD1. J lost 2 bases, V lost 11 bases, and 8 bases had no gene match. Germline V gene sequence: CDR1 MNHEY, CDR2 SVGAGI. This CDR3 is 13 amino acids long. This CDR3 reads CAVHSTGNYGYTF. CDR3 coding DNA: TGTGCCGTCCACTCGACAGGGAACTATGGCTACACCTTC.

The chain has TRBV19 and TRBJ1-4; the D gene is possibly TRBD1 (6 bases). The CDR3 loop spans 14 amino acids. From germline, CDR1 is LNHDA and CDR2 SQIVND (reference sequence). Trimming removed 5 bases at V and 0 bases at J, with 7 bases between. CDR3 sequence (DNA): TGTGCCAGTAGTGCAGGGGCAACTAATGAAAAACTGTTTTTT. This codes for CASSAGATNEKLFF.

This clone appeared a single time. This chain joins TRBV7-2 and TRBJ1-2; D is possibly TRBD1 (5 bases). Trimming took off 1 base at V and 8 bases at J, with 11 bases between the two ends. CDR1 and CDR2 (germline): SGHTA, FQGNSA. The CDR3 has 13 residues. The CDR3 sequence is CASSLGQKEGYTF. CDR3 nucleotides: TGTGCCAGCAGCTTAGGACAGAAGGAAGGCTACACCTTC.

This clone was picked up one time. The V and J genes are TRBV27 and TRBJ2-7, with no clear D. There are 11 residues in the CDR3. The germline gives CDR1 MNHEY, CDR2 SMNVEV (reference sequence). Trimming took off 6 bases at V and 5 bases at J, with 8 bases between the two ends. The CDR3, as DNA: TGTGCCAGCAGACTAAACGACGAGCAGTACTTC. This encodes CASRLNDEQYF.

V and J are TRBV13 and TRBJ2-1, with D perhaps TRBD1 (6 bases). CDR1 is PRHDT, CDR2 FYEKMQ, per germline (reference sequence). V lost 8 bases and J 3 bases, leaving 17 bases between the germline ends. The length of the CDR3 is 15 residues. In nucleotides, the CDR3 is TGTGCCAGCTCTAATCCGGGACAACGCTACAATGAGCAGTTCTTC. It yields the protein CASSNPGQRYNEQFF.

J is TRBJ1-5 and V is TRBV6-1; possibly TRBD1 for D (6 bases). CDR3 size: 12 residues. The germline CDR1 and CDR2 sequences are MNHNS and SASEGT. Trimming took off 1 base at V and 9 bases at J, with 7 bases between the two ends. Here the CDR3 reads CASSEGGRPQHF. CDR3 in DNA: TGTGCCAGCAGTGAAGGGGGGCGGCCCCAGCATTTT.

The rearrangement uses TRBV10-3 and TRBJ1-1; possible D gene TRBD1, 5 bases. Trimming stripped 6 bases from V and 0 bases from J, with 20 bases between. Germline values: CDR1 ENHRY, CDR2 SYGVKD. CDR3 length: 17 residues. The CDR3 coding sequence is TGTGCCATCAGCGATACCCCTGGGGCAGAAATGAACACTGAAGCTTTCTTT. Its protein product is CAISDTPGAEMNTEAFF.

The J gene is TRBJ2-2, the V gene TRBV19; 7 bases line up with TRBD1. Looked up from germline, CDR1 is LNHDA and CDR2 is SQIVND (reference sequence). V gave up 5 bases and J gave up 1 base; unmatched junction bases: 7. The CDR3 consists of 16 residues. As DNA, the CDR3 is TGTGCCAGTAGTTTCCTCGGGACAGAGAACACCGGGGAGCTGTTTTTT. Amino acids: CASSFLGTENTGELFF.